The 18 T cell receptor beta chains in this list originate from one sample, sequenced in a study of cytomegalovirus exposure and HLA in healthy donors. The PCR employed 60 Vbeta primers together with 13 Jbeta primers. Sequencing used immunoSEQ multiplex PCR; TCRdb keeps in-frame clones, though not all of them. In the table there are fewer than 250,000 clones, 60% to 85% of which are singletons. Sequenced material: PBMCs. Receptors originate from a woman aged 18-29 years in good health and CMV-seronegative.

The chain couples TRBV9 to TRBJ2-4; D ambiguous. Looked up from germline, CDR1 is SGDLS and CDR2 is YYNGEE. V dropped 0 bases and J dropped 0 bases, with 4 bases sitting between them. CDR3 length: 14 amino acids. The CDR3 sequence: CASSVDLAKNIQYF. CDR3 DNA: TGTGCCAGCAGCGTAGATCTAGCCAAAAACATTCAGTACTTC.

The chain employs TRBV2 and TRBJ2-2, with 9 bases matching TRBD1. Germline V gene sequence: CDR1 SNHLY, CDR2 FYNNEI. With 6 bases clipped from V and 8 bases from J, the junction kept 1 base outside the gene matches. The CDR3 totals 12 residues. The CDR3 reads CASSDRGGELFF. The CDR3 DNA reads TGTGCCAGCAGCGACAGGGGGGGGGAGCTGTTTTTT.

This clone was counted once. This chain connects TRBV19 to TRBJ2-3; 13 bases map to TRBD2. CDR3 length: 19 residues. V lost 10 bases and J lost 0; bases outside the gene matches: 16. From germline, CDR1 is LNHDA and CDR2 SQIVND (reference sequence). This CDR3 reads CATSGPPGLAGTSTDTQYF. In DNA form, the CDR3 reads TGTGCCACTTCAGGACCGCCGGGACTAGCGGGAACTAGCACAGATACGCAGTATTTT. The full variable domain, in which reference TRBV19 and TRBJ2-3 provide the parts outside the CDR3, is DGGITQSPKYLFRKEGQNVTLSCEQNLNHDAMYWYRQDPGQGLRLIYYSQIVNDFQKGDIAEGYSVSREKKESFPLTVTSAQKNPTAFYLCATSGPPGLAGTSTDTQYFGPGTRLTVL.

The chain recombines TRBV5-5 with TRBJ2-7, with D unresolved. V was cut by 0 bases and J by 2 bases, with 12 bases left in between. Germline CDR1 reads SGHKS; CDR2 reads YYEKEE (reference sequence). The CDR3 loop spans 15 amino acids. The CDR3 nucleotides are TGTGCCAGCAGCTTGGCTCCAGTGCCCACCTACGAGCAGTACTTC. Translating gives CASSLAPVPTYEQYF.

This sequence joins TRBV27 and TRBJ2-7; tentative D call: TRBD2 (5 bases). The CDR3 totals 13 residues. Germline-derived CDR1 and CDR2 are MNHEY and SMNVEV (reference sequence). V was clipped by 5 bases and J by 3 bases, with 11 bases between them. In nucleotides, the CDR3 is TGTGCCAGCAGTGTCGGGGTCCTCTACGAGCAGTACTTC. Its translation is CASSVGVLYEQYF.

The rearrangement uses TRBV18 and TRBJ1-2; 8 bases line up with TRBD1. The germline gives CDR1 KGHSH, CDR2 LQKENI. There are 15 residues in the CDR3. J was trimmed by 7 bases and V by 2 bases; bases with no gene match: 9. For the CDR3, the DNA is TGTGCCAGCTCACCAGGACAGGGAGTTTCCTTTGGCTACACCTTC. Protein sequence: CASSPGQGVSFGYTF.

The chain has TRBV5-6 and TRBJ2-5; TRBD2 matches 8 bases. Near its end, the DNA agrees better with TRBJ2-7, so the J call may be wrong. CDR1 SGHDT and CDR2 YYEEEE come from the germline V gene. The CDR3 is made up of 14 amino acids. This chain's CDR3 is CASSLPSGSYEQYF. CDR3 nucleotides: TGTGCCAGCAGCTTGCCTAGCGGGTCCTACGAGCAGTACTTC.

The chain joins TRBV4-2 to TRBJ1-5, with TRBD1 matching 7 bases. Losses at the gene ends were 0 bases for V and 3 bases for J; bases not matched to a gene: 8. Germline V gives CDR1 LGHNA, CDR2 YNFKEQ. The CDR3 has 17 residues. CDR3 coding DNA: TGTGCCAGCAGCCAAGATCCCCTGACAGGGAACAATCAGCCCCAGCATTTT. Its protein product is CASSQDPLTGNNQPQHF.

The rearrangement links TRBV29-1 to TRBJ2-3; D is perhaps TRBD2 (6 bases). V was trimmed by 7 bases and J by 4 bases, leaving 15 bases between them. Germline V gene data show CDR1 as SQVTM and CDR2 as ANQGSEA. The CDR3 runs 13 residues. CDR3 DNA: TGCAGCGCGCTAGCGCCCGAGGCAGATACGCAGTATTTT. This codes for CSALAPEADTQYF.

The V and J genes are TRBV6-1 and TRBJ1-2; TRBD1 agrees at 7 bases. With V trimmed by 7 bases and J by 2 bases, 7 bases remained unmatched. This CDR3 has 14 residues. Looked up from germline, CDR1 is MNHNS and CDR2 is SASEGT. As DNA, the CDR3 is TGTGCCAGCATCCCGGACAGGAACAACTATGGCTACACCTTC. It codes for CASIPDRNNYGYTF.

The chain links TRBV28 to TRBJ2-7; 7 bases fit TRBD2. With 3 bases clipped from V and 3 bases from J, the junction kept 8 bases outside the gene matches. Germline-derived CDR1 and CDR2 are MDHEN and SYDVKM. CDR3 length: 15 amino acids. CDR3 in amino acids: CASSFPSSGVYEQYF. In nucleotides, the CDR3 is TGTGCCAGCAGTTTCCCGTCTAGCGGTGTCTACGAGCAGTACTTC.

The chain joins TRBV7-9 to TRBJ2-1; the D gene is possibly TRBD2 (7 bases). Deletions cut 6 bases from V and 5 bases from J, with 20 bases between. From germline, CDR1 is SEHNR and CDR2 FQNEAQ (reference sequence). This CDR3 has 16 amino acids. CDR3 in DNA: TGTGCCAGCAGTTCAGAGGGGGACTACCTAAACAATGAGCAGTTCTTC. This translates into CASSSEGDYLNNEQFF.

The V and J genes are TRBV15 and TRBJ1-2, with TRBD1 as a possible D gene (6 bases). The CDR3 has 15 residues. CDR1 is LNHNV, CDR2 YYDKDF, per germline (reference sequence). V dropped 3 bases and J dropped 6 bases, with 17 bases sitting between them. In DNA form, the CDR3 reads TGTGCCACCAGCAGGATAAAACAGGGCGGCCATGGCTACACCTTC. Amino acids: CATSRIKQGGHGYTF.

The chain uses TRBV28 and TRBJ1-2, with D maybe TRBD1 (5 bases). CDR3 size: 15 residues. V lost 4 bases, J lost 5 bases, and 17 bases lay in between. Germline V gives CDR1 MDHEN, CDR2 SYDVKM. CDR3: CASSSTGFLGYGYTF. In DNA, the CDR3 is TGTGCCAGCAGTTCAACAGGATTCTTGGGGTATGGCTACACCTTC.

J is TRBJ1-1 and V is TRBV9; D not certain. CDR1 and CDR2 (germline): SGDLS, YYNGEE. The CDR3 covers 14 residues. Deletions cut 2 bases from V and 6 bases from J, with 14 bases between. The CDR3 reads CASSVSVLAAEAFF. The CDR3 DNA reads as TGTGCCAGCAGCGTCTCCGTCTTAGCCGCTGAAGCTTTCTTT.

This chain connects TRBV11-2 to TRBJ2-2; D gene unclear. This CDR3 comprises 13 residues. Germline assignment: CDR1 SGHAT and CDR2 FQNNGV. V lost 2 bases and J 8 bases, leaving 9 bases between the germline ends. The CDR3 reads CASSLLVSGELFF. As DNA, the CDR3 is TGTGCCAGCAGCTTACTCGTGTCTGGGGAGCTGTTTTTT.

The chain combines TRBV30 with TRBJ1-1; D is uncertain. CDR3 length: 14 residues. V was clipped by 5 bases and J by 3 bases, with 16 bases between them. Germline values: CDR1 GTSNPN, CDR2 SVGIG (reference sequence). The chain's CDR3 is CAWGLSALYTEAFF. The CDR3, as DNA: TGTGCCTGGGGTCTAAGCGCGTTGTACACTGAAGCTTTCTTT.

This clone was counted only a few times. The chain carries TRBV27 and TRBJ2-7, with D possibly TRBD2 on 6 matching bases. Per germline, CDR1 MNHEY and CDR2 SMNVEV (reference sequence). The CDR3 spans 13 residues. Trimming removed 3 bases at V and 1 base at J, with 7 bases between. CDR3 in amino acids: CASSFRESYEQYF. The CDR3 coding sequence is TGTGCCAGCAGTTTCCGGGAGTCCTACGAGCAGTACTTC.